Presented here are 12 T cell receptor beta chains from one specimen sequenced in a study of CD8 T cells in Susac syndrome. Random hexamers primed reverse transcription of about 0.5 to 1 ug RNA. TCRdb redid the calling of the immunoSEQ multiplex PCR reads with MiXCR, one entry per CDR3 protein. The sample lists about 300,000 distinct CDR3 sequences; about 91% were seen once. The sequencing input was CD8+ T cells from PBMCs. The receptors shown here come from a human donor with multiple sclerosis.

The chain links TRBV30 to TRBJ1-1; weak D call: TRBD1 (6 bases). Trimming shortened V by 4 bases and J by 3 bases, and 15 bases separated the two germline ends. Germline V gene lookup returns CDR1 GTSNPN and CDR2 SVGIG (reference sequence). The CDR3 is made up of 14 amino acids. For the CDR3, the DNA is TGTGCCTGGACCCCGGACAGTCGATACACTGAAGCTTTCTTT. Translated, it gives CAWTPDSRYTEAFF. Using reference TRBV30 and TRBJ1-1 for the parts outside the CDR3, the full variable domain is SQTIHQWPATLVQPVGSPLSLECTVEGTSNPNLYWYRQAAGRGLQLLFYSVGIGQISSEVPQNLSASRPQDRQFILSSKKLLLSDSGFYLCAWTPDSRYTEAFFGQGTRLTVV.

This chain joins TRBV7-9 and TRBJ2-5, with 8 positions matching TRBD1. Germline V lookup: CDR1 SEHNR, CDR2 FQNEAQ (reference sequence). After removal of 3 bases from V and 4 bases from J, the junction contained 7 bases not matched to a gene. The CDR3 is made up of 15 amino acids. The DNA for the CDR3 is TGTGCCAGCAGCTTTAGACAGGGGACGGGAGAGACCCAGTACTTC. Its protein product is CASSFRQGTGETQYF.

V usage is TRBV7-9 and J usage is TRBJ2-1; TRBD2 matches at 9 bases. This CDR3 has 17 amino acids. V lost 1 base to trimming and J lost 4 bases; unmatched junction nucleotides: 8. Germline assignment: CDR1 SEHNR and CDR2 FQNEAQ (reference sequence). The CDR3 nucleotides are TGTGCCAGCAGCTTAGAAAGCGGGGGGCCCTCATACAATGAGCAGTTCTTC. It codes for CASSLESGGPSYNEQFF.

The gene calls are TRBV11-2 and TRBJ2-1, with TRBD2 identical over 13 bases. Trimming cost V 1 base and J 8 bases; bases outside gene matches: 2. This CDR3 is built from 15 residues. The germline V gene encodes CDR1 SGHAT and CDR2 FQNNGV. The CDR3: CASSLGLAGGHEQFF. The CDR3 region has the DNA TGTGCCAGCAGCTTAGGACTAGCGGGGGGCCATGAGCAGTTCTTC.

This clonotype was observed once. V usage is TRBV29-1 and J usage is TRBJ2-7; unclear D gene. The V end was cut by 4 bases, the J end by 3 bases, with 10 bases between. Per germline, CDR1 SQVTM and CDR2 ANQGSEA. The CDR3 loop spans 12 amino acids. For the CDR3, the DNA is TGCAGCGTTGTGGTTAGGGACTACGAGCAGTACTTC. Amino acids: CSVVVRDYEQYF.

This clonotype was counted only a few times. V and J are TRBV20-1 and TRBJ2-3; TRBD2 might be the D (5 bases). Between the trimmed V and J ends, which lost 3 bases and 0 bases, there was a span of 10 bases. This CDR3 is 14 amino acids long. The germline V gene has CDR1 DFQATT and CDR2 SNEGSKA (reference sequence). CDR3 residues: CSASDRGSTDTQYF. In nucleotides, the CDR3 is TGCAGTGCTAGCGATCGCGGGAGCACAGATACGCAGTATTTT.

The genes are TRBV12-3 or TRBV12-4 and TRBJ1-2, with D uncertain. The CDR3 runs to 15 residues. V gave up 5 bases and J gave up 4 bases, with 17 bases separating them. The CDR3, as DNA: TGTGCCAGCAGTCTCAAAAGGGTTTTAAGCTATGGCTACACCTTC. It codes for CASSLKRVLSYGYTF.

A few counts support this clonotype. The chain links TRBV5-6 to TRBJ2-6; D unresolved. The V gene's germline CDR1 is SGHDT and CDR2 YYEEEE. Deletions cut 1 base from V and 0 bases from J, with 5 bases between. The CDR3 is 15 amino acids. CDR3 residues: CASSLFSSGANVLTF. The CDR3 bases are TGTGCCAGCAGCTTGTTCAGCTCTGGGGCCAACGTCCTGACTTTC.

This clonotype was observed a handful of times. The rearrangement links TRBV20-1 to TRBJ2-2, with D unclear. The CDR3 runs 11 residues. The germline gives CDR1 DFQATT, CDR2 SNEGSKA (reference sequence). Trimming cost V 4 bases and J 6 bases, with 6 bases left between them. The CDR3 here is CSAIVSGELFF. CDR3 nucleotides: TGCAGTGCTATTGTCTCCGGGGAGCTGTTTTTT.

The chain has TRBV5-4 and TRBJ2-5; 9 positions agree with TRBD2. V was clipped by 7 bases and J by 3 bases; unmatched bases: 7. The germline V gene encodes CDR1 SGHNT and CDR2 YYREEE (reference sequence). This CDR3 region has 14 residues. DNA of the CDR3: TGTGCCAGCTCAGCGGGAGGCCGGGAAGAGACCCAGTACTTC. Translation gives CASSAGGREETQYF.

The chain employs TRBV12-3 or TRBV12-4 and TRBJ2-3, with D hard to call. V was pared by 5 bases and J by 3 bases, with 15 bases between. This CDR3 region has 15 residues. CDR3 sequence reads: CASSLRLVGTDTQYF. The CDR3 region has the DNA TGTGCCAGCAGTCTCCGACTGGTCGGGACAGATACGCAGTATTTT.

The gene calls are TRBV29-1 and TRBJ2-4; the match to TRBD1 covers 8 bases. With V trimmed by 7 bases and J by 15 bases, 11 bases remained unmatched. CDR1 SQVTM and CDR2 ANQGSEA come from the germline V gene. CDR3 size: 11 residues. The CDR3 DNA sequence: TGCAGCGGGGTACTGGACAGGGTTGCGTACTTC. This sequence encodes CSGVLDRVAYF.